A selection of T cell receptor beta chains follows, all from one sample in a study of cytomegalovirus exposure and HLA in healthy donors. Some clones are missing from TCRdb's copy, which holds only in-frame ones; the method was immunoSEQ multiplex PCR. The sample gives 150,000 or so clones, 89% of which show up once; over 8.5% is in the top ten. Material for sequencing was PBMCs. The receptors come from a woman aged 18-29 years in good health and CMV-seropositive. CDR3s include the opening cysteine and the closing phenylalanine or tryptophan. A D gene is named only where the DNA matches it firmly. Some rows have no size entry. The others give once, few or many, or a class for an expanded clone.

clone_size j_call v_call d_call cdr3_nt cdr3_aa
once TRBJ1-2 TRBV28 . TGTGCCAGCATTCTAGCCTCTATAAACTATGGCTACACCTTC CASILASINYGYTF
. TRBJ2-3 TRBV6-4 . TGTGCCAGCAGTTTCGAAGGCGGTAGCACAGATACGCAGTATTTT CASSFEGGSTDTQYF
. TRBJ2-5 TRBV11-2 . TGTGCCAGCAGCTTAGGTGCTAAAACTAGCCAAGAGACCCAGTACTTC CASSLGAKTSQETQYF
. TRBJ1-4 TRBV28 . TGTGCCAGCAGTCCCCCGACTGGCCACAATGAAAAACTGTTTTTT CASSPPTGHNEKLFF
. TRBJ1-6 TRBV7-9 TRBD1 TGTGCCAGCAGACTGGGACAGGGGCGATCACCCCTCCACTTT CASRLGQGRSPLHF
. TRBJ2-7 TRBV6-1 TRBD1 TGTGCCGGCGGGACAGGACTGAGCTCCTACGAGCAGTACTTC CAGGTGLSSYEQYF
. TRBJ2-7 TRBV19 . TGTGCCAGTAGTATAGGGTCGGGGGACTACGAGCAGTACTTC CASSIGSGDYEQYF
. TRBJ2-5 TRBV4-1 . TGCGCCAGCAGCAGTCAAGATCGGGAGACCCAGTACTTC CASSSQDRETQYF
. TRBJ1-1 TRBV10-3 . TGTGCCATCGGGGGCGGCACTGAAGCTTTCTTT CAIGGGTEAFF
. TRBJ1-2 TRBV5-6 . TGTGCCAGCAGCTTGGCGGGGGGGACACACTATGGCTACACCTTC CASSLAGGTHYGYTF
. TRBJ1-5 TRBV5-6 . TGTGCCAGCAGCTTCGTGGGGCTCGGTCAGCCCCAGCATTTT CASSFVGLGQPQHF
. TRBJ1-5 TRBV5-6 . TGTGCCAGCAGCTTGGCACGCAGGGTCTCTCAGCCCCAGCATTTT CASSLARRVSQPQHF
. TRBJ1-2 TRBV5-1 TRBD1 TGCGCCAGCAGCTGGACAGGGGGCGCGGACACCTTC CASSWTGGADTF
. TRBJ1-2 TRBV25-1 . TGTGCCAGCAGTGAGAACGAGTTCTATGGCTACACCTTC CASSENEFYGYTF
. TRBJ1-1 TRBV27 . TGTGCCAGCAGTTTAATCGAAGGGAGCACTGAAGCTTTCTTT CASSLIEGSTEAFF
. TRBJ1-1 TRBV5-4 . TGTGCCAGCAGCTTGTTCCAGGTGAACACTGAAGCTTTCTTT CASSLFQVNTEAFF
. TRBJ2-7 TRBV6-5 . TGTGCCAGCAGTTTACAGGGTAATGCCTACGAGCAGTACTTC CASSLQGNAYEQYF
. TRBJ1-2 TRBV6-6 . TGTGCCAGCAGTCGGACAGTTACTAGGGAGAATGGCTACACCTTC CASSRTVTRENGYTF
. TRBJ1-2 TRBV19 . TGTGCCAGTAGTACCTCCTTAGGGGCCTATGGCTACACCTTC CASSTSLGAYGYTF
once TRBJ1-6 TRBV4-3 TRBD1 TGCGCCAGCAGCCAAGAGTGGGGGACAGGGGTCTCACCCCTCCACTTT CASSQEWGTGVSPLHF
. TRBJ1-2 TRBV4-1 . TGCGCCAGCAGCCAAGAAGCACAGGGCGGCGTATTGGGCTATGGCTACACCTTC CASSQEAQGGVLGYGYTF
. TRBJ2-3 TRBV7-6 . TGTGCCAGCAGCTTAGCTCTGAGGGAGGCGCAGTATTTT CASSLALREAQYF
. TRBJ2-1 TRBV4-1 . TGCGCCAGCAGCCTGGGCCCATTATTATACAATGAGCAGTTCTTC CASSLGPLLYNEQFF
. TRBJ2-5 TRBV9 TRBD2 TGTGCCAGCAGCCCTGGGGGGACTAGCGGGGTTGGGACCCAGTACTTC CASSPGGTSGVGTQYF
. TRBJ1-2 TRBV4-2 TRBD1 TGTGCCAGCAGCCAACGAAGCGGACAGGGGGTTGGCTATGGCTACACCTTC CASSQRSGQGVGYGYTF
. TRBJ2-2 TRBV9 . TGTGCCTCTAGACCCACCCCGAACACCGGGGAGCTGTTTTTT CASRPTPNTGELFF
. TRBJ2-3 TRBV28 TRBD2 TGTGCCAGCATCGGTGCGGGGGGCACAGATACGCAGTATTTT CASIGAGGTDTQYF
. TRBJ2-7 TRBV5-1 TRBD1 TGCGCCAGCAGCCTCAATAGGGACAGCTCCTACGAGCAGTACTTC CASSLNRDSSYEQYF
. TRBJ1-3 TRBV9 . TGTGCCAGCAGCGCCAGGGTCGGAAACACCATATATTTT CASSARVGNTIYF